This T cell receptor beta chain was sequenced during a study of regulatory T cells in long-lasting Graves disease. As to time point: persistent/refractory GD, antithyroid drugs over 5 years with positive TRAb. Generation of the TCR library employed RNA extracted from PBMCs. Arm-PCR of CDR3 regions and iRepertoire HTBI primers were used to build TCR beta libraries. TCRdb fed the multiplex PCR reads into MiXCR, producing one record per CDR3 protein. The table shows 300,000 to 500,000 distinct CDR3 sequences, with around 21% occurring only once. This clonotype was seen only a few times. Its antigen is unknown. General study points: Favoring TRBV28, TRBJ1-2 and TRBJ2-5 was a feature seen in persistent disease. Persistent Graves' patients had lower TCR diversity than newly diagnosed ones. Whereas 950 to 1,000 public clonotypes were shared by new patients, persistent patients shared more, at roughly 3,000. Only peripheral blood was studied, not thyroid tissue.

The CDR3 runs to 14 residues. Germline V gene lookup returns CDR1 DFQATT and CDR2 SNEGSKA (reference sequence). Deletions cut 0 bases from V and 3 bases from J, with 12 bases between. V gene TRBV20-1 combines with J gene TRBJ2-7; no clear D gene. Sequences were derived from peripheral blood mononuclear cells (PBMCs), sampled when the disease was refractory, from a patient treated with antithyroid drugs. The clonotype was recovered from a female donor with Graves disease. CDR3 sequence: CSARDSSDYYEQYF. The CDR3 DNA reads TGCAGTGCTAGAGATTCGTCCGATTACTACGAGCAGTACTTC.